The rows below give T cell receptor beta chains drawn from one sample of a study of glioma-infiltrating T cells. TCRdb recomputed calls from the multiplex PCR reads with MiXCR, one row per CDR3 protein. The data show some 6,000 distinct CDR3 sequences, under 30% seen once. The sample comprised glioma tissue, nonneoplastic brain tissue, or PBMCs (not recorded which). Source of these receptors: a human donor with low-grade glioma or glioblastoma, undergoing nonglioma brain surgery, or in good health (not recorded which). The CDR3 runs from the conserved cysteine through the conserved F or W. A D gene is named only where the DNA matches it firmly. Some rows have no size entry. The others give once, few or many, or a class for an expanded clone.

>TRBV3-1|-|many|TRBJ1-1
CASSHSRGGTEAFF
TGTGCCAGCAGCCATTCCAGGGGAGGCACTGAAGCTTTCTTT
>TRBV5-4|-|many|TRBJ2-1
CASSLVAYNEQFF
TGTGCCAGCAGCTTGGTGGCCTACAATGAGCAGTTCTTC
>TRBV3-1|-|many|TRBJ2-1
CASSQVDREQFF
TGTGCCAGCAGCCAAGTAGACCGTGAGCAGTTCTTC
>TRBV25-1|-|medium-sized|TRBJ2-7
CASSDYEQYF
TGTGCCAGCAGCGACTACGAGCAGTACTTC
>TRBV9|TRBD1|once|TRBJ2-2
CASSVGGTGSTGELFF
TGTGCCAGCAGCGTAGGAGGGACAGGGTCCACCGGGGAGCTGTTTTTT
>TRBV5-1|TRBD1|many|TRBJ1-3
CASSLEGATGNTIYF
TGCGCCAGCAGCTTGGAGGGGGCAACTGGAAACACCATATATTTT
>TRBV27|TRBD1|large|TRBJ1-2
CASSTRGQGADGYTF
TGTGCCAGCAGTACACGGGGGCAGGGGGCGGATGGCTACACCTTC
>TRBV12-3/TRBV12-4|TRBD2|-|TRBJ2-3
CASNPGTSGHTDTQYF
TGTGCCAGCAATCCCGGGACTAGCGGACACACAGATACGCAGTATTTT
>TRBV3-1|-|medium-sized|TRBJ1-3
CASSDLYGVGNTIYF
TGTGCCAGCAGCGATTTATATGGGGTCGGAAACACCATATATTTT
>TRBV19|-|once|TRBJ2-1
CASSLAVTIPNEQFF
TGTGCCAGTAGTTTAGCGGTAACAATTCCCAATGAGCAGTTCTTC
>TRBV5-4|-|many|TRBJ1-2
CASLGAGKNYGYTF
TGTGCCAGCCTGGGAGCCGGCAAAAACTATGGCTACACCTTC
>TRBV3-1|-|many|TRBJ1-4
CASSQNNEKLFF
TGTGCCAGCAGCCAAAACAACGAAAAACTGTTTTTT
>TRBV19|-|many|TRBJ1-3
CASSWGRVPANTIYF
TGTGCCAGCTCCTGGGGACGGGTTCCAGCGAACACCATATATTTT
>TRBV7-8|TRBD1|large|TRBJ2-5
CASSSILPGQGGETQYF
TGTGCCAGCAGCTCGATACTACCGGGACAGGGAGGGGAGACCCAGTACTTC
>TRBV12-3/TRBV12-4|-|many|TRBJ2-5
CASSPEGETQYF
TGTGCCAGCAGCCCGGAGGGAGAGACCCAGTACTTC
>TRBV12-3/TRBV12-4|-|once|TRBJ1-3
CASSLPRAGNTIYF
TGTGCCAGCAGTTTGCCAAGAGCTGGAAACACCATATATTTT
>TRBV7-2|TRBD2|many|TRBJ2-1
CASSVTSGGSYNEQFF
TGTGCCAGCAGCGTTACTAGCGGGGGCTCCTACAATGAGCAGTTCTTC
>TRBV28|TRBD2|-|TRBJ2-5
CASSHLEGSGTETQYF
TGTGCCAGCAGTCACTTAGAGGGTAGCGGGACGGAGACCCAGTACTTC
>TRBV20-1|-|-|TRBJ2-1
CSATPSPGFYEQFF
TGCAGTGCTACTCCTTCCCCCGGGTTCTACGAGCAGTTCTTC
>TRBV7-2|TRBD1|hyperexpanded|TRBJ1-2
CASSLIYGQGNYGYTF
TGTGCCAGCAGCCTAATTTACGGACAGGGAAACTATGGCTACACCTTC
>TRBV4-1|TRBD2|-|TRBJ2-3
CASSQDLAVAGAEDTPYF
TGCGCCAGCAGCCAAGATCTAGCCGTAGCGGGAGCAGAAGATACGCCGTATTTC
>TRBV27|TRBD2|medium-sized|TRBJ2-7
CASRLAGGSLEQYF
TGTGCCAGCAGACTAGCGGGAGGGTCTCTTGAGCAGTACTTC
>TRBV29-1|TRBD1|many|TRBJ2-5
CSVGTGGETQYF
TGCAGCGTTGGTACAGGGGGAGAGACCCAGTACTTC
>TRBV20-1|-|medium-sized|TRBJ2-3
CSARAGGTSTDTQYF
TGCAGTGCTAGAGCTGGCGGCACTAGCACAGATACGCAGTATTTT
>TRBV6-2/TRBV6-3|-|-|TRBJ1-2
CASGILQDLGPSSPSGYPF
TGTGCCAGCGGCATCCTCCAAGATTTAGGACCCTCGTCCCCCTCTGGCTACCCCTTC
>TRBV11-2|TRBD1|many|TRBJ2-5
CASSLTGEDQETQYF
TGTGCCAGCAGCTTGACAGGGGAAGATCAAGAGACCCAGTACTTC
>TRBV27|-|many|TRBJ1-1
CASIPGHRNTEAFF
TGTGCCAGCATACCGGGACATAGAAACACTGAAGCTTTCTTT
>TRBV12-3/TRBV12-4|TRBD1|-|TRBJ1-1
CASSLRVRGPTEAFF
TGTGCCAGCAGCCTCAGGGTCAGGGGGCCCACTGAAGCTTTCTTT
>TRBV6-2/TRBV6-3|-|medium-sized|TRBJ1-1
CASSPSPSVLSRGLSTEAFF
TGTGCCAGCAGCCCGTCCCCTTCCGTTTTGTCGCGGGGTTTGAGCACTGAAGCTTTCTTT
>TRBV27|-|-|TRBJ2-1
CASFRGTNEQFF
TGTGCCAGCTTCCGGGGTACGAATGAGCAGTTCTTC
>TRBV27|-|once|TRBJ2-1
CASCWGRGAYEQFF
TGTGCCAGCTGTTGGGGGAGAGGGGCTTATGAGCAGTTCTTC
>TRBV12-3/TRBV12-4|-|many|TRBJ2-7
CASSPRGVTYEQYF
TGTGCCAGCAGTCCTCGGGGAGTCACCTACGAGCAGTACTTC
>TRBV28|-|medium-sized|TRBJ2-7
CASSLSGGGRITYEQYF
TGTGCCAGCAGTTTATCCGGTGGAGGCCGGATAACCTACGAGCAGTACTTC
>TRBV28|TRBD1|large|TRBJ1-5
CASSLDPTGPDQPQHF
TGTGCCAGCAGTCTCGACCCGACAGGGCCTGATCAGCCCCAGCATTTT
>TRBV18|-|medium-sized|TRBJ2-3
CASSPPTADTQYF
TGTGCCAGCTCACCACCGACAGCAGATACGCAGTATTTT
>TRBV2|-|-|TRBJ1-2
CASSDNRPGYTF
TGTGCCAGCAGTGACAACAGGCCTGGCTACACTTTC
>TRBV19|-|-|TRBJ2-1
CASTSSYNVEFF
TGTGCCAGTACTAGCTCCTACAATGTGGAGTTCTTC